These T cell receptor beta chains were read from a single sample in a study of blood T cells in healthy people across ages. TCRdb re-called the 5' RACE reads with MiXCR, one entry per CDR3 protein. The repertoire includes just over 800,000 distinct CDR3 sequences, approximately 59% of them detected once, and about 30% sits in the top ten. Sequences were obtained from blood. The receptors derive from a man aged 25 to 40 in good health. Both conserved end residues are part of each CDR3. D genes are given only for firm matches. Size is stated for part of the rows, as once, few or many counts, or as a class when the clone is expanded.

d_gene,j_gene,v_gene,abundance,CDR3aa,CDR3nt
-,TRBJ2-6,TRBV11-3,many,CASSYDGANVLTF,TGTGCCAGCAGCTACGATGGGGCCAACGTCCTGACTTTC
-,TRBJ2-1,TRBV29-1,few,CSVGDLNEQFF,TGCAGCGTTGGGGACCTAAATGAGCAGTTCTTC
-,TRBJ1-6,TRBV7-9,-,CASSRDRSDSSPLHF,TGTGCCAGCAGCCGAGACAGGTCCGACAGCTCACCCCTCCACTTT
TRBD2,TRBJ2-3,TRBV12-3/TRBV12-4,few,CASSLGGVNTDTQYF,TGTGCCAGCAGTTTGGGGGGGGTGAACACAGATACGCAGTATTTT
TRBD1,TRBJ2-1,TRBV27,once,CASSFRTGPYNEQFF,TGTGCCAGCAGTTTCAGGACAGGACCCTACAATGAGCAGTTCTTC
TRBD1,TRBJ1-1,TRBV2,-,CASSPVGQGAIAPEAFF,TGTGCCAGCAGCCCCGTCGGACAGGGGGCCATTGCCCCTGAAGCTTTCTTT
TRBD2,TRBJ2-7,TRBV6-1,-,CASSRGSRSEVTYEQYF,TGTGCCAGCAGTCGCGGGAGTCGCAGCGAAGTTACCTACGAGCAGTACTTC
TRBD2,TRBJ2-5,TRBV5-1,-,CASSLGLAEKREQYF,TGCGCCAGCAGCTTGGGGCTAGCGGAGAAGAGGGAGCAGTACTTC
-,TRBJ2-7,TRBV12-3/TRBV12-4,many,CASSFRAGYEQYF,TGTGCCAGCAGTTTTCGGGCGGGCTACGAGCAGTACTTC
-,TRBJ2-1,TRBV20-1,many,CSVSEGPPNEQFF,TGCAGTGTGAGCGAGGGACCACCCAATGAGCAGTTCTTC
TRBD1,TRBJ2-1,TRBV7-2,few,CASSFLEGAEQFF,TGTGCCAGCAGCTTCCTTGAGGGGGCCGAGCAGTTCTTC
TRBD1,TRBJ1-4,TRBV13,-,CASSPPGTGAEKLFF,TGTGCCAGCAGCCCTCCCGGGACAGGAGCAGAAAAACTGTTTTTT
-,TRBJ2-5,TRBV5-1,-,CASSWVGGAPRETQYF,TGCGCCAGCAGCTGGGTAGGAGGGGCCCCCAGAGAGACCCAGTACTTC
TRBD2,TRBJ2-4,TRBV15,few,CATSRGLAGDIQYF,TGTGCCACCAGCAGAGGACTAGCGGGGGACATTCAGTACTTC
-,TRBJ2-5,TRBV2,-,CASGWGAGETQYF,TGTGCCAGCGGTTGGGGGGCCGGGGAGACCCAGTACTTC
-,TRBJ2-7,TRBV5-4,-,CASSFSDEQYF,TGTGCCAGCAGCTTCTCTGACGAGCAGTACTTC
-,TRBJ2-1,TRBV7-2,-,CASSLEDFLAHEQFF,TGTGCCAGCAGCTTAGAGGACTTTTTGGCCCATGAGCAGTTCTTC
-,TRBJ1-5,TRBV20-1,-,CSAGGKGRQPQHF,TGCAGTGCCGGGGGAAAAGGGAGGCAGCCCCAGCATTTT
-,TRBJ1-5,TRBV5-1,few,CASSFSGISNQPQHF,TGCGCCAGCAGCTTTTCGGGGATTAGCAATCAGCCCCAGCATTTT
TRBD2,TRBJ2-1,TRBV6-2/TRBV6-3,-,CASLRLAGAYNEQFF,TGTGCCAGCCTCCGACTAGCGGGGGCCTACAATGAGCAGTTCTTC
-,TRBJ2-5,TRBV6-5,few,CASTGQETQYF,TGTGCCAGCACGGGGCAGGAGACCCAGTACTTC
TRBD2,TRBJ2-1,TRBV20-1,-,CSAPPSGGRGSIHNEQFF,TGCAGTGCTCCCCCTTCGGGGGGGCGGGGAAGTATCCACAATGAGCAGTTCTTC
TRBD2,TRBJ2-3,TRBV6-5,few,CASSYYGGAVDTQYF,TGTGCCAGCAGTTACTACGGGGGGGCCGTAGATACGCAGTATTTT
-,TRBJ1-5,TRBV28,-,CASSFLGLGNQPQHF,TGTGCCAGCAGTTTTTTAGGGCTGGGCAATCAGCCCCAGCATTTT
TRBD1,TRBJ2-5,TRBV9,many,CASSPSTGMRETQYF,TGTGCCAGCAGCCCTTCGACAGGGATGAGGGAGACCCAGTACTTC
-,TRBJ1-2,TRBV29-1,-,CSVETPRPRDGYTF,TGCAGCGTTGAAACACCACGACCCAGAGATGGCTACACCTTC
-,TRBJ1-2,TRBV6-5,-,CASSYSGTKVYGYTF,TGTGCCAGCAGTTACTCCGGGACAAAGGTATATGGCTACACCTTC
-,TRBJ2-7,TRBV20-1,few,CSAPYRTYEQYF,TGCAGTGCCCCCTACAGGACCTACGAGCAGTACTTC
-,TRBJ2-5,TRBV12-3/TRBV12-4,-,CASSPTQGREETQYF,TGTGCCAGCAGCCCTACTCAGGGGCGGGAAGAGACCCAGTACTTC
-,TRBJ1-2,TRBV7-9,-,CTSSPADRTNYGYTF,TGTACCAGCAGCCCCGCGGACAGAACTAACTATGGCTACACCTTC
-,TRBJ2-1,TRBV7-2,-,CASSPPWDEQFF,TGTGCCAGCAGCCCTCCATGGGATGAGCAGTTCTTC
TRBD1,TRBJ2-7,TRBV4-3,-,CASSQEWLDRGYEQYF,TGCGCCAGCAGCCAAGAATGGCTGGACAGGGGCTACGAGCAGTACTTC
TRBD2,TRBJ2-1,TRBV20-1,-,CSAQGLASYNEQFF,TGCAGTGCCCAGGGACTAGCCTCCTACAATGAGCAGTTCTTC
TRBD1,TRBJ2-4,TRBV6-1,few,CASGAGQGNIQYF,TGTGCCAGCGGGGCGGGACAGGGGAACATTCAGTACTTC
TRBD1,TRBJ2-6,TRBV27,-,CANSLSGQAPSGANVLTF,TGTGCCAACAGTTTATCGGGACAGGCTCCCTCTGGGGCCAACGTCCTGACTTTC
TRBD1,TRBJ2-5,TRBV6-2/TRBV6-3,many,CASSPTGNQETQYF,TGTGCCAGCAGTCCGACAGGGAACCAAGAGACCCAGTACTTC
-,TRBJ2-7,TRBV7-9,-,CASSSYRTATYEQYF,TGTGCCAGCAGCTCATATCGGACAGCCACCTACGAGCAGTACTTC
-,TRBJ1-2,TRBV9,once,CASSSLAGGDYGYTF,TGTGCCAGCAGCTCCCTGGCGGGGGGGGACTATGGCTACACCTTC
-,TRBJ1-5,TRBV10-3,-,CAISEGDTYQPQHF,TGTGCCATCAGTGAGGGGGACACATATCAGCCCCAGCATTTT
-,TRBJ1-2,TRBV27,-,CASSQGHANYGYTF,TGTGCCAGCAGTCAGGGACACGCTAACTATGGCTACACCTTC
-,TRBJ2-3,TRBV15,-,CATSGTRSSTDTQYF,TGTGCCACCAGCGGTACACGGTCTAGCACAGATACGCAGTATTTT
-,TRBJ1-2,TRBV11-2,-,CASSLDRAAYGYTF,TGTGCCAGCAGCTTAGATAGGGCAGCTTATGGCTACACCTTC
-,TRBJ1-6,TRBV3-1,-,CASSPKAGYNSPLHF,TGTGCCAGCAGCCCAAAGGCGGGCTATAATTCACCCCTCCACTTT
-,TRBJ2-3,TRBV5-5,few,CASSLRGRYTDTQYF,TGTGCCAGCAGCTTGAGAGGCAGATACACAGATACGCAGTATTTT
-,TRBJ1-2,TRBV6-5,few,CASSSRQSYGYTF,TGTGCCAGCAGTTCCCGCCAGTCATATGGCTACACCTTC
TRBD1,TRBJ1-1,TRBV7-9,-,CASSFARQGAEAFF,TGTGCCAGCAGCTTTGCTCGACAGGGAGCTGAAGCTTTCTTT
-,TRBJ2-7,TRBV2,-,CASNLVSYEQYF,TGTGCCAGCAACTTGGTTTCCTACGAGCAGTACTTC
-,TRBJ2-1,TRBV7-2,-,CASSRIVSPIYNEQFF,TGTGCCAGCAGCCGTATTGTCTCCCCCATCTACAATGAGCAGTTCTTC
-,TRBJ2-1,TRBV5-1,-,CATRDLGIEQFF,TGCGCCACGAGGGATTTGGGGATTGAGCAGTTCTTC
-,TRBJ1-2,TRBV25-1,few,CASSESEGYYGYTF,TGTGCCAGCAGTGAATCCGAGGGCTACTATGGCTACACCTTC
-,TRBJ1-5,TRBV12-3/TRBV12-4,-,CASSSASGESNQPQHF,TGTGCCAGCAGTTCAGCTAGCGGGGAATCTAATCAGCCCCAGCATTTT
-,TRBJ1-1,TRBV4-3,-,CASSPEGLMNTEAFF,TGCGCCAGCAGCCCAGAGGGACTGATGAACACTGAAGCTTTCTTT
-,TRBJ2-6,TRBV10-3,few,CAIRGAATRSGANVLTF,TGTGCCATCAGGGGGGCGGCCACCCGCTCTGGGGCCAACGTCCTGACTTTC
-,TRBJ2-3,TRBV5-1,-,CASSLPRDTQYF,TGCGCCAGCAGCTTACCGCGGGATACGCAGTATTTT
-,TRBJ1-2,TRBV9,-,CASSVALSGANYGYTF,TGTGCCAGCAGCGTAGCTCTGTCGGGCGCTAACTATGGCTACACCTTC
TRBD1,TRBJ2-1,TRBV6-5,-,CASHTSGQSEQFF,TGTGCCAGTCATACCTCGGGACAGTCGGAGCAGTTCTTC
-,TRBJ2-7,TRBV7-2,-,CASSLADGPVPYEQYF,TGTGCCAGCAGCTTAGCGGACGGCCCCGTTCCCTACGAGCAGTACTTC
-,TRBJ2-7,TRBV7-2,once,CASSTTGRQYEQYF,TGTGCCAGCAGCACAACAGGGAGACAATACGAGCAGTACTTC
-,TRBJ2-1,TRBV6-1,-,CASSHTGPPYNEQFF,TGTGCCAGCAGCCATACAGGGCCGCCCTACAATGAGCAGTTCTTC
TRBD1,TRBJ2-7,TRBV29-1,few,CSVGFPGQGGDEQYF,TGCAGCGTTGGGTTTCCGGGACAGGGGGGCGATGAGCAGTACTTC